This TCR beta chain was sequenced during a study of cytomegalovirus exposure and HLA in healthy donors. The V end was cut by 4 bases, the J end by 8 bases, with 10 bases between. Germline V gene data show CDR1 as SGHNT and CDR2 as YYREEE (reference sequence). This CDR3 has 13 amino acids. 60 Vbeta and 13 Jbeta primers were used in PCR. The protocol was immunoSEQ multiplex PCR, while the TCRdb copy is restricted to in-frame clones and leaves out a portion. The sample yields 100,000 or so clones, approximately 82% seen once. This rearrangement joins TRBV5-4 to TRBJ1-6; D call uncertain. Sequenced input: PBMCs. This receptor was identified in a man between 35 and 55 years old in good health and CMV-seropositive. The CDR3 here is CASSREADSPLHF. CDR3 in DNA: TGTGCCAGCAGCCGGGAAGCAGATTCACCCCTCCACTTT.